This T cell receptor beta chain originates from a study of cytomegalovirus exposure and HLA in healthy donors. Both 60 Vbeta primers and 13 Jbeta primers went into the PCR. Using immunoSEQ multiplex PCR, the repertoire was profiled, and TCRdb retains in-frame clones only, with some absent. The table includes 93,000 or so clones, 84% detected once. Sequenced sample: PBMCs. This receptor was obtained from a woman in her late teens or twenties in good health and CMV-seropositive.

CDR3 in DNA: TGTGCCAGCAGCTTTGTACTCAACAATGAGCAGTTCTTC. It codes for CASSFVLNNEQFF. The chain employs TRBV7-2 and TRBJ2-1; D remains ambiguous. Looked up from germline, CDR1 is SGHTA and CDR2 is FQGNSA. CDR3 length: 13 amino acids. V was pared by 3 bases and J by 5 bases, with 8 bases between.